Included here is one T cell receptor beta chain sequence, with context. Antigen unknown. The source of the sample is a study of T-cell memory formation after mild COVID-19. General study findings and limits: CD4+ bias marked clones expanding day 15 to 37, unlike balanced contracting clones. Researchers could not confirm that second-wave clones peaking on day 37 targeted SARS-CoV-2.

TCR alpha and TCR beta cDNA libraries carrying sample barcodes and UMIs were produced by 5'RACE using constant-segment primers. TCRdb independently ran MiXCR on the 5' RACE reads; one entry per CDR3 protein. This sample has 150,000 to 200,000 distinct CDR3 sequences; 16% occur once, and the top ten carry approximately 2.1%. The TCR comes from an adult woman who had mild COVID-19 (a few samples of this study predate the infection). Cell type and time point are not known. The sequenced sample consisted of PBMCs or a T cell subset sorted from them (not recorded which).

The CDR3 protein is CASSWSPGRNTEAFF. The CDR3 coding sequence is TGTGCCAGCAGCTGGTCCCCAGGGAGGAACACTGAAGCTTTCTTT. The V gene is TRBV7-3, the J gene TRBJ1-1; the D gene is possibly TRBD1 (5 bases). CDR1 and CDR2 from the germline V gene are SGHTA and FQGTGA. Trimming shortened V by 4 bases and J by 1 base, and 13 bases separated the two germline ends. This CDR3 spans 15 amino acids.